These 21 T cell receptor beta chains were all obtained from the same sample, sequenced in a study of control samples from healthy donors and cancer patients. The repertoire was sequenced with immunoSEQ multiplex PCR; TCRdb's copy has only in-frame clones and lacks some. The sample contains 45,000 to 65,000 clones, around nine tenths of which appear only once. Sequencing input: PBMCs. These receptor sequences come from a man aged 50-60 years with head and neck cancer.

This clone has only one observation. The CDR3 nucleotides are TGTGCCAGCAGCCAAGGTCTAGCGGGTGTCCCAGATACGCAGTATTTT. This encodes CASSQGLAGVPDTQYF. V is TRBV3-1 (or the pseudogene TRBV3-2) and J is TRBJ2-3; 8 bases map to TRBD2. The CDR3 contains 16 residues. Germline V gene lookup returns CDR1 LGHDT and CDR2 YNNKEL (reference sequence). The V gene end was trimmed by 1 base and the J gene end by 4 bases; junction bases not matched to a gene: 7.

The rearrangement uses TRBV11-2 and TRBJ1-1; the D gene is possibly TRBD1 (5 bases). This CDR3 region has 13 residues. V gave up 6 bases and J gave up 7 bases, with 15 bases separating them. Germline CDR1 SGHAT, CDR2 FQNNGV. The DNA of the CDR3 is TGTGCCAGCAGAGAACAGGCGACCGGTGAAGCTTTCTTT. Its translation is CASREQATGEAFF.

This chain connects TRBV2 to TRBJ1-5; tentatively, D is TRBD1 (5 bases). The CDR3 is 15 residues long. Germline CDR1 reads SNHLY; CDR2 reads FYNNEI. Trimming pared 0 bases from V and 2 bases from J, leaving 8 bases between. Here the CDR3 DNA reads TGTGCCAGCAGTGAAGCGTGGGGGGGCAATCAGCCCCAGCATTTT. It encodes CASSEAWGGNQPQHF.

The CDR3 protein is CASSNRVSGANVLTF. The CDR3, as DNA: TGTGCCAGCAGTAACAGGGTCTCTGGGGCCAACGTCCTGACTTTC. The genes are TRBV6-5 and TRBJ2-6; a possible D gene is TRBD1 (6 bases). The V gene lost 5 bases and the J gene lost 0 bases, with 8 bases spanning the gap. The V gene's germline CDR1 is MNHEY and CDR2 SVGAGI. The CDR3 loop spans 15 amino acids.

The rearrangement links TRBV4-2 to TRBJ2-3; 7 bases are shared with TRBD1. This CDR3 contains 14 residues. V shed 3 bases, J shed 6 bases, and the junction held 6 bases outside the gene matches. CDR1 is LGHNA and CDR2 is YNFKEQ in the germline V gene. This chain's CDR3 is CASSHDGTVDTQYF. The CDR3 DNA is TGTGCCAGCAGCCATGATGGGACAGTCGATACGCAGTATTTT.

The V call is TRBV19, the J call TRBJ2-5; the D gene is possibly TRBD2 (7 bases). CDR1 and CDR2 (germline): LNHDA, SQIVND (reference sequence). There are 14 residues in the CDR3. The V gene lost 6 bases and the J gene lost 3 bases, with 14 bases spanning the gap. The CDR3 is CASSIQGLKETQYF. The CDR3 DNA reads TGTGCCAGTAGCATACAGGGACTAAAAGAGACCCAGTACTTC.

The rearrangement links TRBV5-1 to TRBJ2-1; maybe TRBD1 (6 bases). V was trimmed by 0 bases and J by 5 bases, leaving 21 bases between them. In germline, CDR1 is SGHRS, CDR2 YFSETQ. The length of the CDR3 is 18 residues. The CDR3 is CASSLGLFRGRADNEQFF. The DNA of the CDR3 is TGCGCCAGCAGCTTGGGCTTGTTCAGGGGCAGGGCGGACAATGAGCAGTTCTTC.

The gene calls are TRBV9 and TRBJ2-1; TRBD2 matches 8 bases. V was pared by 3 bases and J by 2 bases, with 4 bases of the junction left unmatched. This CDR3 contains 15 residues. Germline lookup yields CDR1 SGDLS and CDR2 YYNGEE. The CDR3 DNA reads TGTGCCAGCAGCGATAGCGGGAACACCTACAATGAGCAGTTCTTC. This gives the protein CASSDSGNTYNEQFF.

This clone has a single count. The chain links TRBV7-2 to TRBJ2-3; the D is unclear. Germline CDR1 is SGHTA and CDR2 is FQGNSA. Trimming pared 4 bases from V and 6 bases from J, leaving 11 bases between. The CDR3 extends over 13 amino acids. The CDR3 region is CASSYLWADTQYF. CDR3 sequence (DNA): TGTGCCAGCAGCTACCTCTGGGCCGATACGCAGTATTTT.

This chain connects TRBV5-1 to TRBJ1-2; no reliable D call. The CDR3 runs 13 residues. Trimming cost V 0 bases and J 4 bases, with 7 bases left between them. Germline CDR1 reads SGHRS; CDR2 reads YFSETQ. CDR3 DNA sequence: TGCGCCAGCAGCTTGGACAGCGGCTATGGCTACACCTTC. The encoded protein is CASSLDSGYGYTF.

The gene calls are TRBV7-2 and TRBJ2-2, with 11 bases aligning to TRBD2. There are 17 residues in the CDR3. Germline V gives CDR1 SGHTA, CDR2 FQGNSA. Trimming removed 3 bases from V and 6 bases from J; junction bases left unmatched: 9. CDR3 sequence (DNA): TGTGCCAGCAGCTTGCTAGCGGGGGGCTCTTGGGCCGGGGAGCTGTTTTTT. It yields the protein CASSLLAGGSWAGELFF. Full variable domain (remainder filled in from reference TRBV7-2 and TRBJ2-2): GAGVSQSPSNKVTEKGKDVELRCDPISGHTALYWYRQSLGQGLEFLIYFQGNSAPDKSGLPSDRFSAERTGGSVSTLTIQRTQQEDSAVYLCASSLLAGGSWAGELFFGEGSRLTVL.

The chain combines TRBV2 with TRBJ2-1; D unresolved. Germline V CDR1 and CDR2: SNHLY, FYNNEI. This CDR3 is built from 13 residues. V was shortened by 6 bases and J by 0 bases, with 6 bases between the two germline ends. The CDR3 DNA follows: TGTGCCAGCAGGTTGAGCTCCTACAATGAGCAGTTCTTC. It encodes CASRLSSYNEQFF.

The V call is TRBV11-2, the J call TRBJ2-7; 7 nucleotides agree with TRBD2. The CDR3 length is 15 residues. CDR1 is SGHAT, CDR2 FQNNGV, per germline. V lost 6 bases, J lost 4 bases, and 12 bases stayed unmatched. CDR3 region: CASSSTLADKYEQYF. CDR3 nucleotides: TGTGCCAGCAGTTCAACCCTAGCGGACAAATACGAGCAGTACTTC.

The V call is TRBV7-2, the J call TRBJ1-2, with TRBD1 matching 8 bases. CDR3 size: 16 residues. Trimming removed 1 base from V and 5 bases from J; junction bases left unmatched: 9. Per the germline V gene, CDR1 is SGHTA and CDR2 is FQGNSA. DNA for the CDR3: TGTGCCAGCAGCTTAGTTCGGGCAGGGGGCGGGTATGGCTACACCTTC. This gives the protein CASSLVRAGGGYGYTF.

The chain employs TRBV19 and TRBJ1-2; D is perhaps TRBD1 (6 bases). Per germline, CDR1 LNHDA and CDR2 SQIVND (reference sequence). CDR3 length: 12 residues. V was clipped by 3 bases and J by 6 bases, with 8 bases between them. CDR3 DNA: TGTGCCAGTAGTATGGGGGCTAATGGCTACACCTTC. Its translation is CASSMGANGYTF. Looking up the rest from reference TRBV19 and TRBJ1-2 gives the full variable domain: DGGITQSPKYLFRKEGQNVTLSCEQNLNHDAMYWYRQDPGQGLRLIYYSQIVNDFQKGDIAEGYSVSREKKESFPLTVTSAQKNPTAFYLCASSMGANGYTFGSGTRLTVV.

This clone was observed a handful of times. The CDR3 DNA is TGCGCCAGCAGCTTCTCGACAGGGACTGAAGCTTTCTTT. Translated, it gives CASSFSTGTEAFF. The chain recombines TRBV5-1 with TRBJ1-1, with 7 positions matching TRBD1. Trimming removed 2 bases from V and 5 bases from J; junction bases left unmatched: 3. The CDR3 is made up of 13 amino acids. Germline-derived CDR1 and CDR2 are SGHRS and YFSETQ. The whole variable domain, remainder taken from reference TRBV5-1 and TRBJ1-1, is KAGVTQTPRYLIKTRGQQVTLSCSPISGHRSVSWYQQTPGQGLQFLFEYFSETQRNKGNFPGRFSGRQFSNSRSEMNVSTLELGDSALYLCASSFSTGTEAFFGQGTRLTVV.

The chain employs TRBV6-5 and TRBJ2-7; 8 bases map to TRBD2. CDR1 and CDR2 (germline): MNHEY, SVGAGI. This CDR3 contains 14 residues. The V and J ends lost 5 bases and 6 bases, in that order; junction bases with no gene match: 9. The CDR3 bases are TGTGCCAGCAGTAGCGGGGGCGAGTCTGGCGAGCAGTACTTC. Translating gives CASSSGGESGEQYF.

The J gene is TRBJ2-3, the V gene TRBV7-9; 10 bases align to TRBD2. Germline CDR1 reads SEHNR; CDR2 reads FQNEAQ (reference sequence). The CDR3 extends over 15 amino acids. The ends lost 5 bases at V and 4 bases at J; junction bases unmatched: 6. CDR3 in amino acids: CASSPVSGRADTQYF. Here the CDR3 DNA reads TGTGCCAGCAGCCCCGTCAGCGGGAGGGCAGATACGCAGTATTTT.

The gene calls are TRBV7-2 and TRBJ2-7; D is undetermined. Germline lookup yields CDR1 SGHTA and CDR2 FQGNSA. This CDR3 is built from 14 residues. The V gene lost 5 bases and the J gene lost 1 base, with 12 bases spanning the gap. Here the CDR3 reads CASSAALSSYEQYF. The DNA for the CDR3 is TGTGCCAGCAGCGCTGCTCTGAGTTCCTACGAGCAGTACTTC.

The rearrangement joins TRBV12-3 or TRBV12-4 to TRBJ1-5; D is perhaps TRBD1 (6 bases). Trimming left V 7 bases short and J 3 bases short, with 10 bases between. The CDR3 is made up of 13 amino acids. CDR3 region: CASTGAANQPQHF. In DNA, the CDR3 is TGTGCCAGCACGGGGGCTGCCAATCAGCCCCAGCATTTT.

The chain joins TRBV28 to TRBJ1-5, with D possibly matching TRBD1 (5 bases). V was shortened by 6 bases and J by 3 bases, with 12 bases between the two germline ends. CDR1 and CDR2 from the germline V gene are MDHEN and SYDVKM. CDR3 length: 14 amino acids. The CDR3: CASSSGTANQPQHF. CDR3 coding DNA: TGTGCCAGCAGCTCCGGGACGGCCAATCAGCCCCAGCATTTT.